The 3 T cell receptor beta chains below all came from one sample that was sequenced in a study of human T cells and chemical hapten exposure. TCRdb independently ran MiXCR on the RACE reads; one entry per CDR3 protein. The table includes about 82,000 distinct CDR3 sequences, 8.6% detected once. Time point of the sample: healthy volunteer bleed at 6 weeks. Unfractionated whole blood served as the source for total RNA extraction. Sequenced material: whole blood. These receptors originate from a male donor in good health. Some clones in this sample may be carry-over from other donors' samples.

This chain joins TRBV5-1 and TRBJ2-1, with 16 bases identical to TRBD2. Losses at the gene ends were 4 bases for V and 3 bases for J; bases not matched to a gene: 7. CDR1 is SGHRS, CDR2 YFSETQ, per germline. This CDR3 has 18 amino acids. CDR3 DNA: TGCGCCAGCAGCAGGGGACTAGCGGGAGGGTTCCGCTACAATGAGCAGTTCTTC. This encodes CASSRGLAGGFRYNEQFF.

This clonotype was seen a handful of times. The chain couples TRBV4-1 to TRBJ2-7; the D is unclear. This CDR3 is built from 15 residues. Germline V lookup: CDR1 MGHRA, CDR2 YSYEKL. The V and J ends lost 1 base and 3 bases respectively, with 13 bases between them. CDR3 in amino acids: CASSQGGRIGYEQYF. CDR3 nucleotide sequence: TGCGCCAGCAGCCAAGGGGGTAGGATCGGCTACGAGCAGTACTTC.

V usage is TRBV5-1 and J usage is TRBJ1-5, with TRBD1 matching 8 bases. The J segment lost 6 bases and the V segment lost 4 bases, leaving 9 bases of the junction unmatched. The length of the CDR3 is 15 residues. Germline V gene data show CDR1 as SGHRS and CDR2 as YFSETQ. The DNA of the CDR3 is TGCGCCAGCAGCCCATGGACAGGGACCTTTCAGCCCCAGCATTTT. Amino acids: CASSPWTGTFQPQHF.